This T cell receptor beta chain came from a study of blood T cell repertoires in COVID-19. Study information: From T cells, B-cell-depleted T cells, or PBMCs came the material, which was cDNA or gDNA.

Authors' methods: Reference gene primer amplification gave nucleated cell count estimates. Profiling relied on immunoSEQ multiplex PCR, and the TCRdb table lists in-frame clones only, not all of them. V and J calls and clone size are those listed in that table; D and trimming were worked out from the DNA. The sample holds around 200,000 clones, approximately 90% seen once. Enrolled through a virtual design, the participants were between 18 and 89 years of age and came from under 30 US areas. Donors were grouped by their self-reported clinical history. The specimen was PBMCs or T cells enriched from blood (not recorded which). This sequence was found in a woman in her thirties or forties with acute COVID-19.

The CDR3 coding sequence is TGTGCCAGCAGGATAAACAGGTTAGCTGGCTACACCTTC. This gives the protein CASRINRLAGYTF. The gene calls are TRBV27 and TRBJ1-2, with a tentative D call TRBD1 (5 bases). CDR1 and CDR2 from the germline V gene are MNHEY and SMNVEV (reference sequence). Trimming took off 6 bases at V and 7 bases at J, with 15 bases between the two ends. The CDR3 has 13 residues.